A selection of T cell receptor beta chains follows, all from one sample in a study of control samples from healthy donors and cancer patients. Sequencing was performed with immunoSEQ multiplex PCR; in TCRdb, only in-frame clones are kept and a portion is missing. The sample contains roughly 90,000 clones, roughly 86% of which appear only once. Sequenced material: blood. These receptors came from a woman aged 60-75 years in good health. Both conserved end residues are part of each CDR3. A D gene is named only where the DNA matches it firmly. The size of a clone is reported for some rows only, either as once, few or many, or as a class for expanded clones.

size	V	length	D	J	CDR3	DNA
once	TRBV18	17	TRBD1	TRBJ2-7	CASSPLPATGGDDEQYF	TGTGCCAGCTCACCTTTACCCGCGACAGGGGGTGACGACGAGCAGTACTTC
-	TRBV7-6	15	TRBD2	TRBJ2-7	CASSQGLAGSAEQYF	TGTGCCAGCAGCCAGGGACTAGCGGGGTCCGCCGAGCAGTACTTC
-	TRBV15	15	-	TRBJ2-3	CATSREWGDTDTQYF	TGTGCCACCAGCAGAGAATGGGGGGACACAGATACGCAGTATTTT
-	TRBV19	15	TRBD2	TRBJ2-2	CASSASSGGRGELFF	TGTGCCAGTAGTGCATCTAGCGGGGGCCGGGGGGAGCTGTTTTTT
-	TRBV2	14	TRBD1	TRBJ1-6	CASRMTGVNSPLHF	TGTGCCAGCAGGATGACAGGGGTTAATTCACCCCTCCACTTT
-	TRBV10-3	15	TRBD2	TRBJ2-1	CAISESGLEYNEQFF	TGTGCCATCAGTGAGTCGGGACTAGAGTACAATGAGCAGTTCTTC
-	TRBV6-5	13	-	TRBJ1-1	CASRREGNTEAFF	TGTGCCAGCAGGAGGGAGGGCAACACTGAAGCTTTCTTT
-	TRBV20-1	11	-	TRBJ1-1	CSALNHPEAFF	TGCAGTGCTTTGAACCACCCTGAAGCTTTCTTT
once	TRBV6-2/TRBV6-3	16	-	TRBJ2-5	CASSSLLKDGGETQYF	TGTGCCAGCAGTTCCCTCTTGAAGGACGGGGGCGAGACCCAGTACTTC
-	TRBV21-1	15	-	TRBJ1-1	CASSKARRPNTEAFF	TGTGCCAGCAGCAAAGCCAGGCGCCCGAACACTGAAGCTTTCTTT
-	TRBV29-1	12	-	TRBJ1-5	CSVQGPNQPQHF	TGCAGCGTGCAGGGACCCAATCAGCCCCAGCATTTT
-	TRBV5-1	17	TRBD1	TRBJ1-1	CASSPRQGAWGNTEAFF	TGCGCCAGCAGTCCGAGACAGGGGGCGTGGGGTAACACTGAAGCTTTCTTT
-	TRBV5-6	13	TRBD2	TRBJ2-1	CASSLPGGNEQFF	TGTGCCAGCAGCTTGCCGGGAGGCAATGAGCAGTTCTTC
-	TRBV6-6	12	-	TRBJ2-1	CASTHDRNEQFF	TGTGCCAGCACCCACGACAGGAATGAGCAGTTCTTC